This is a list of T cell receptor beta chains from one sample in a study of blood T cell repertoires in COVID-19. Method: immunoSEQ multiplex PCR; TCRdb's copy keeps in-frame clones and lacks some. Of around 200,000 clones in the sample, under 90% were seen once. Sequenced: peripheral blood. Receptor source: a woman in her sixties or seventies with COVID-19, enrolled during active disease. The CDR3 runs from the conserved cysteine through the conserved F or W. Each record gives: clone size, J gene, V gene, D gene, CDR3 protein, CDR3 DNA. The D gene is left open where the match is weak. Where a row states a size, it is once, few, many or the class of an expanded clone; other rows omit it.

- TRBJ2-2 TRBV19 - CASTLVQARNTGELFF TGTGCCAGTACCTTGGTCCAAGCGAGAAACACCGGGGAGCTGTTTTTT
- TRBJ2-2 TRBV7-8 TRBD2 CASSIRGGGFTGELFF TGTGCCAGCAGCATTCGAGGCGGGGGGTTCACCGGGGAGCTGTTTTTT
- TRBJ1-2 TRBV29-1 TRBD1 CSTGTDHGYTF TGCAGCACCGGGACAGACCATGGCTACACCTTC
- TRBJ2-7 TRBV18 TRBD1 CASSSGTGGRYEQYF TGTGCCAGCTCATCCGGGACAGGGGGCCGGTACGAGCAGTACTTC
- TRBJ2-1 TRBV7-9 TRBD2 CASSLVPRGRKCEQFF TGTGCCAGCAGCTTAGTTCCGCGCGGGAGAAAATGTGAGCAGTTCTTC
- TRBJ2-7 TRBV30 TRBD1 CAWRVGTGTSYEQYF TGTGCCTGGAGGGTCGGGACAGGGACGTCCTACGAGCAGTACTTC
few TRBJ2-3 TRBV18 TRBD1 CASSGQGSDTQYF TGTGCCAGCTCCGGACAGGGTTCAGATACGCAGTATTTT
- TRBJ2-1 TRBV5-5 TRBD2 CASSSPGLAGNEQFF TGTGCCAGCAGCTCCCCGGGACTAGCGGGGAATGAGCAGTTCTTC
- TRBJ2-5 TRBV4-1 - CASSQVPGETQYF TGCGCCAGCAGCCAAGTCCCGGGGGAGACCCAGTACTTC
few TRBJ1-1 TRBV30 - CAWSWDMNTEAFF TGTGCCTGGAGTTGGGACATGAACACTGAAGCTTTCTTT
- TRBJ2-7 TRBV19 TRBD2 CASSRGLGSEQYF TGTGCCAGTAGTAGGGGACTAGGTTCCGAGCAGTACTTC
once TRBJ1-2 TRBV5-4 TRBD1 CASSLQGAGGYTF TGTGCCAGCAGCCTACAGGGGGCTGGAGGCTACACCTTC
- TRBJ2-1 TRBV3-1/TRBV3-2 - CASGWAGLEQFF TGTGCCAGCGGTTGGGCAGGCCTTGAGCAGTTCTTC
- TRBJ1-2 TRBV19 - CASSTGEGYGYTF TGTGCCAGTAGTACAGGCGAGGGCTATGGCTACACCTTC
- TRBJ1-2 TRBV2 - CAIQGVGYTF TGTGCCATACAGGGAGTTGGCTACACCTTC
- TRBJ1-1 TRBV10-3 - CAISVGDWGEENTEAFF TGTGCCATCAGTGTCGGTGATTGGGGGGAAGAGAACACTGAAGCTTTCTTT
- TRBJ2-1 TRBV18 TRBD2 CASSPPDAGVRNEQFF TGTGCCAGCTCACCCCCAGACGCGGGAGTAAGAAATGAGCAGTTCTTC
few TRBJ2-1 TRBV10-3 - CAISDRVGEQFF TGTGCCATCAGTGATCGCGTCGGTGAGCAGTTCTTC
- TRBJ2-7 TRBV3-1/TRBV3-2 - CASSQGALNEQYF TGTGCCAGCAGCCAAGGGGCGCTAAACGAGCAGTACTTC
- TRBJ2-3 TRBV9 TRBD2 CASSVVLAGDDTQYF TGTGCCAGCAGCGTAGTTCTAGCGGGGGATGATACGCAGTATTTT
- TRBJ1-1 TRBV6-1 - CASSEGSAGNTEAFF TGTGCCAGCAGTGAAGGATCGGCGGGGAACACTGAAGCTTTCTTT
once TRBJ2-3 TRBV5-4 TRBD2 CASSRGGKGGDTQYF TGTGCCAGCAGCCGGGGGGGAAAAGGAGGAGATACGCAGTATTTT
- TRBJ2-7 TRBV27 - CASSSPPFEQYF TGTGCCAGCAGTTCCCCTCCGTTTGAGCAGTACTTC
- TRBJ1-1 TRBV18 - CASSPPRSQMNTEAFF TGTGCCAGCTCACCACCCAGGTCACAGATGAACACTGAAGCTTTCTTT
- TRBJ1-2 TRBV10-3 TRBD1 CAISVRTGVADYGYTF TGTGCCATCAGTGTTCGGACAGGGGTGGCGGACTATGGCTACACCTTC
- TRBJ2-2 TRBV11-3 TRBD1 CASSLGQGDTGELFF TGTGCCAGCAGCTTAGGACAGGGGGACACCGGGGAGCTGTTTTTT
- TRBJ2-6 TRBV19 - CASSTYWTFSGANVLTF TGTGCCAGTAGTACCTACTGGACTTTCTCTGGGGCCAACGTCCTGACTTTC
once TRBJ1-1 TRBV5-1 TRBD1 CASSLDRGRAFF TGCGCCAGCAGCTTGGACAGGGGGCGAGCTTTCTTT